One and the same sample provided the 9 T cell receptor beta chains below, sequenced in a study of blood T cell repertoires in COVID-19. The assay was immunoSEQ multiplex PCR, and TCRdb's table has in-frame clones only and misses some. The profile shows roughly 120,000 clones, 65% to 85% of them singletons. Sequencing was done on a sample of peripheral blood. The receptors were gathered from a man between 65 and 79 years old with acute or convalescent COVID-19.

V gene TRBV18 combines with J gene TRBJ2-1; 7 bases are a match to TRBD2. V shed 6 bases and J 5 bases; nucleotides not matched to a gene: 10. The CDR3 has 15 amino acids. Germline assignment: CDR1 KGHSH and CDR2 LQKENI. The DNA for the CDR3 is TGTGCCAGCTCCCCTACGGGGGGTCACGACAATGAGCAGTTCTTC. Its translation is CASSPTGGHDNEQFF. The full variable domain, in which reference TRBV18 and TRBJ2-1 provide the parts outside the CDR3, is NAGVMQNPRHLVRRRGQEARLRCSPMKGHSHVYWYRQLPEEGLKFMVYLQKENIIDESGMPKERFSAEFPKEGPSILRIQQVVRGDSAAYFCASSPTGGHDNEQFFGPGTRLTVL.

J is TRBJ2-3 and V is TRBV7-9; 7 bases line up with TRBD1. CDR1 and CDR2 from the germline V gene are SEHNR and FQNEAQ (reference sequence). CDR3 size: 15 residues. Trimming at V came to 2 bases and at J to 1 base, leaving 3 bases not matched to a gene. The CDR3 bases are TGTGCCAGCAGCTTAACAGGGGCGCGCACAGATACGCAGTATTTT. Protein product: CASSLTGARTDTQYF.

This clone was observed a few times. The chain carries TRBV6-5 and TRBJ1-2, with 9 bases identical to TRBD1. The CDR3 extends over 15 amino acids. V lost 7 bases, J lost 4 bases, and 10 bases stayed unmatched. Germline-derived CDR1 and CDR2 are MNHEY and SVGAGI. CDR3 DNA: TGTGCCAGCACCGAGGGACAGGGATGGGGCTATGGCTACACCTTC. It codes for CASTEGQGWGYGYTF.

The gene calls are TRBV28 and TRBJ2-1, with 8 bases aligning to TRBD2. The CDR3 spans 15 residues. Germline CDR1 MDHEN, CDR2 SYDVKM. V dropped 5 bases and J dropped 8; count of bases not matched to a gene: 11. The CDR3 DNA reads as TGTGCCAGCAGTCCCGGGACTAGTAAAGTCGATGAGCAGTTCTTC. Translation gives CASSPGTSKVDEQFF.

This clone occurred a few times. The chain combines TRBV4-1 with TRBJ2-1, with 13 bases matching TRBD2. Looked up from germline, CDR1 is MGHRA and CDR2 is YSYEKL. J was trimmed by 0 bases and V by 3 bases; bases with no gene match: 5. The CDR3 length is 18 residues. CDR3 sequence: CASSQGLAGQSSYNEQFF. The CDR3 DNA sequence: TGCGCCAGCAGCCAGGGACTAGCGGGACAGAGCTCCTACAATGAGCAGTTCTTC.

V is TRBV3-1 (or the pseudogene TRBV3-2) and J is TRBJ1-6; D is uncertain. Germline V gene data show CDR1 as LGHDT and CDR2 as YNNKEL (reference sequence). This CDR3 is built from 15 residues. Trimming took off 0 bases at V and 3 bases at J, with 6 bases between the two ends. CDR3 coding DNA: TGTGCCAGCAGCCAAGAACAGATCTATAATTCACCCCTCCACTTT. It translates to CASSQEQIYNSPLHF.

The J gene is TRBJ1-2, the V gene TRBV19, with unresolved D. CDR1 is LNHDA and CDR2 is SQIVND in the germline V gene (reference sequence). Between the trimmed V and J ends, which lost 7 bases and 6 bases, there was a span of 12 bases. The CDR3 has 12 residues. The CDR3 nucleotides read TGTGCCAGTACCCCCGGGGTTCATGGCTACACCTTC. Its translation: CASTPGVHGYTF. The whole variable domain, filled in from reference TRBV19 and TRBJ1-2, reads DGGITQSPKYLFRKEGQNVTLSCEQNLNHDAMYWYRQDPGQGLRLIYYSQIVNDFQKGDIAEGYSVSREKKESFPLTVTSAQKNPTAFYLCASTPGVHGYTFGSGTRLTVV.

The chain links TRBV7-9 to TRBJ2-5; D is uncertain. CDR1 and CDR2 from the germline V gene are SEHNR and FQNEAQ (reference sequence). The CDR3 is made up of 13 amino acids. The V and J ends lost 2 bases and 7 bases respectively, with 11 bases between them. In DNA, the CDR3 is TGTGCCAGCAGCTTACCCTCGAGGATGACCCAGTACTTC. Translated: CASSLPSRMTQYF.

This chain links TRBV2 with TRBJ1-1, with TRBD1 as a possible D gene (5 bases). V lost 3 bases to trimming and J lost 6 bases, with 14 bases between them. CDR1 and CDR2 from the germline V gene are SNHLY and FYNNEI. This CDR3 has 14 amino acids. The CDR3 spells CASSEGRVRAEAFF. In DNA, the CDR3 is TGTGCCAGCAGTGAGGGCAGGGTTCGGGCTGAAGCTTTCTTT.